This is a list of T cell receptor beta chains from one sample in a study of post-analysis software for immune sequencing data. TCRdb fed the PCR reads into MiXCR, producing one record per CDR3 protein. The sample gives over 300,000 distinct CDR3 sequences, approximately 38% of which show up once; 13% is in the top ten. Sequenced material: blood. Every receptor here comes from a girl under 18 with multiple sclerosis. Each CDR3 is given without its conserved first and last residue.

13	TRBV10-2	TRBJ1-5	ASSESGGRNQPQH
12	TRBV4-3	TRBJ1-2	ASSRSTPNYGYT
14	TRBV20-1	TRBJ2-1	SARPPSGTNHNEQF
11	TRBV11-2	TRBJ2-5	ASSLSPSETQY
10	TRBV3-1	TRBJ1-2	ASSQAADGYT
9	TRBV20-1	TRBJ2-7	SASGAYEQY
12	TRBV2	TRBJ2-3	ASSPGTSADTQY
15	TRBV27	TRBJ1-2	ASSSNSVLIGQSGYT
11	TRBV20-1	TRBJ2-1	SARQTGGSEQF
13	TRBV7-3	TRBJ2-1	ASSGLGTGYNEQF
13	TRBV27	TRBJ2-3	ASSDRGRSTDTQY
13	TRBV9	TRBJ2-7	ASSTRTSAYYEQY
11	TRBV13	TRBJ2-5	ASSLNGRETQY
13	TRBV6-6	TRBJ2-3	ASSYSLAGTDTQY
11	TRBV7-9	TRBJ2-7	ASGAPSSYEQY
14	TRBV11-2	TRBJ1-4	ASNTEGSATNEKLF
11	TRBV5-1	TRBJ2-5	ASNYGGQETQY
12	TRBV12-3/TRBV12-4	TRBJ1-1	ASSLTHHNTEAF
10	TRBV29-1	TRBJ1-1	SGGHMNTEAF
14	TRBV4-1	TRBJ1-2	ASSRLSQEREDGYT
13	TRBV28	-	ASSFRGSTEETQY
10	TRBV20-1	TRBJ2-1	SARARVNEQF
14	TRBV29-1	TRBJ1-3	SVRLRQGESGNTIY
13	TRBV7-6	TRBJ2-1	ASSLGGGPLDEQF
12	TRBV5-1	TRBJ1-6	ASSLVGVLSPLH
13	TRBV7-8	TRBJ1-1	ASSQFYRGSTEAF
14	TRBV20-1	TRBJ1-1	SARGGRRARNTEAF
14	TRBV21-1	TRBJ2-3	ASKAGGPICTDTQY
8	TRBV29-1	TRBJ1-1	SAWVTEAF
11	TRBV7-2	TRBJ2-5	ASSPEGGREQY
12	TRBV29-1	TRBJ1-2	SVEVIWGAVGYT
14	TRBV18	TRBJ2-7	ASSPGGQVLSYEQY
10	TRBV12-3/TRBV12-4	TRBJ1-6	ASSPGLSPLH
9	TRBV20-1	TRBJ1-2	SAGQGYGYT
14	TRBV7-9	TRBJ2-1	ASSFPLSGGNNEQF
16	TRBV20-1	TRBJ2-7	SARDVMMGRGAPYEQY
10	TRBV28	-	ASSLWDETQY
11	TRBV7-9	TRBJ2-3	ASSRSSTDTQY
12	TRBV6-4	TRBJ2-3	ASSVDSFTDTQY
11	TRBV12-3/TRBV12-4	TRBJ2-1	ASSHSALNEQF
11	TRBV5-5	TRBJ2-1	VSSLVVYNEQF
13	TRBV24-1	TRBJ1-1	ATSDLSRLGSEAF
12	TRBV29-1	TRBJ2-7	SVLLRDRGPEQY
12	TRBV6-1	TRBJ2-7	ATNYPGRDYEQY
11	TRBV29-1	TRBJ1-5	SVQGGYRQPQH
13	TRBV15	TRBJ1-2	ATSPNGATNYGYT
13	TRBV7-3	TRBJ1-2	ASSLGNAIQDGYT
13	TRBV5-1	TRBJ2-7	ASAQGRSTPDEQY
12	TRBV6-1	TRBJ2-7	ASSSALTGVEQY